This record covers a single T cell receptor (beta chain). What it recognizes is unknown. The V and J ends lost 6 bases and 0 bases respectively, with 15 bases between them. The CDR3 consists of 15 residues. TCRdb reanalysed the 5' RACE reads using MiXCR and keeps one entry per CDR3 protein. Of around 450,000 distinct CDR3 sequences in the sample, more than 13% were seen once. This entry is derived from a study of identical twins. Findings and limits, study-wide: Out-of-frame beta chain sequences displayed weaker excess sharing between twins. Models, which agreed with sharing between unrelated individuals, nonetheless underestimated the out-of-frame TCR alpha sharing seen in monozygotic twins.

The same sample was also studied in work on yellow fever vaccine responses in identical twins. From that second work: As reported, the vaccine T cell response of twins seemed partly convergent and partly personalized.

This clonotype was sampled from a woman aged 18-35 years in good health. The sample was CD4+ T cells sorted from blood. This sequence joins TRBV12-3 or TRBV12-4 and TRBJ2-7; D is perhaps TRBD2 (6 bases). CDR3 residues: CASSPLRGYSYEQYF. Here the CDR3 DNA reads TGTGCCAGCAGCCCCCTCCGGGGGTACTCCTACGAGCAGTACTTC.